The clone carrying this T cell receptor beta chain is labeled as medium-sized. What it recognizes is unknown. This sample was taken from a study of prognosis after radiotherapy for stage I lung cancer. Across the whole study: Patients with stage I non-small cell lung cancer joined the study from early 2018 through early 2019. Study findings and constraints: Patients with and without metastases reportedly differed in TRBV and TRBJ gene usage frequencies.

Multiplex PCR, run in two rounds, amplified TCR beta CDR3 from genomic DNA. The use of primers specific to each TRBV and TRBJ gene characterized first-round PCR. Using its own MiXCR run on the multiplex PCR reads, TCRdb lists one record per CDR3 protein. The sample consists of 13,000 to 15,000 distinct CDR3 sequences, 28% of them appearing once. Investigators drew about 6 milliliters of peripheral blood at each of two time points. This sequence was found in a donor over 45 with non-small cell lung cancer. The source material was PBMCs, sampled before or after stereotactic body radiation therapy (not recorded which).

CDR3 region: CASSVSFAGNTEAFF. In DNA form, the CDR3 reads TGTGCCAGCAGCGTGTCCTTTGCAGGGAACACTGAAGCTTTCTTT. V gene TRBV9 combines with J gene TRBJ1-1; D is uncertain. Germline V CDR1 and CDR2: SGDLS, YYNGEE. The CDR3 sequence is 15 residues long. Trimming left V 2 bases short and J 1 base short, with 12 bases between.